This is a list of T cell receptor beta chains from one sample in a study of response to subunit inactivated influenza vaccine. TCRdb fed the RT-PCR reads into MiXCR, producing one record per CDR3 protein. The sample lists over 400,000 distinct CDR3 sequences, 10% to 15% occurring once. Source: PBMCs from blood, taken more than 35 days after vaccination. The receptor source for this set is a man aged 45-60 years who received an inactivated influenza vaccine. CDR3s include the opening cysteine and the closing phenylalanine or tryptophan. Each record gives: V gene, D gene, J gene, clone size, CDR3 DNA, CDR3 protein. D genes are given only for firm matches. For some rows the clone size is stated as once, few or many, or as a class when expanded; others skip it.

TRBV6-6	.	TRBJ2-7	.	TGTGCCAGCAGTTACTCGATCTTATTCGAGCAGTACTTC	CASSYSILFEQYF
TRBV7-7	.	TRBJ2-2	few	TGTGCTAGCAGCCAGGGACCCCGATGGGGGGCGCGGGAGACCGGGGAGCTGTTTTTT	CASSQGPRWGARETGELFF
TRBV29-1	TRBD2	TRBJ2-7	.	TGCAGCGTTGAAGCTGCCGGGACTAGCGGGGACTACGAGCAGTACTTC	CSVEAAGTSGDYEQYF
TRBV20-1	TRBD1	TRBJ1-2	few	TGCAGTGCTGGGACAGGGATAACCTATGGCTACACCTTC	CSAGTGITYGYTF
TRBV29-1	.	TRBJ2-1	many	TGCAGCGTTGATGGGACTGAGAGCTCCTACAATGAGCAGTTCTTC	CSVDGTESSYNEQFF
TRBV28	TRBD2	TRBJ2-1	.	TGTGCCAGCTCGTCGGGAGGGAAGAATGAGCAGTTCTTC	CASSSGGKNEQFF
TRBV27	.	TRBJ2-7	.	TGTGCCAGCAGTTTATCGCTTGGGTACGAGCAGTACTTC	CASSLSLGYEQYF
TRBV7-2	.	TRBJ2-1	few	TGTGCCAGCAGCTTAGGGGGTAACCCCTACAATGAGCAGTTCTTC	CASSLGGNPYNEQFF
TRBV6-5	.	TRBJ2-1	few	TGTGCCAGCAGTTACAACGGGCAGGGACCTTACAATGAGCAGTTCTTC	CASSYNGQGPYNEQFF
TRBV6-1	.	TRBJ2-1	few	TGTGCCAGCAGCGACGAGGGGGGGAGAGGCAATGAGCAGTTCTTC	CASSDEGGRGNEQFF
TRBV4-2	.	TRBJ1-5	.	TGTGCCAGCAGCCAAGACCGGACAAGTCAGCCCCAGCATTTT	CASSQDRTSQPQHF
TRBV28	.	TRBJ2-2	.	TGTGCCAGCAGACCCGGGATGAAAACCGGGGAGCTGTTTTTT	CASRPGMKTGELFF
TRBV7-2	TRBD1	TRBJ1-5	.	TGTGCCAGCAGCGAAACAAACAGGGGAATCAATCAGCCCCAGCATTTT	CASSETNRGINQPQHF
TRBV6-5	.	TRBJ2-2	.	TGTGCCAGCAGTTACTCGATACAGTACACCGGGGAGCTGTTTTTT	CASSYSIQYTGELFF